This T cell receptor (beta chain) was found in a study of blood T cell repertoires in COVID-19. Clones were read by immunoSEQ multiplex PCR, and TCRdb kept only the in-frame ones, dropping some. The top ten hold 9% of the sample, which has about 180,000 clones, 88% seen once. Germline V CDR1 and CDR2: MGHRA, YSYEKL. The CDR3 contains 16 residues. The V gene lost 1 base and the J gene lost 4 bases, with 17 bases spanning the gap. The material sequenced was PBMCs or T cells enriched from blood (not recorded which). The V call is TRBV4-1, the J call TRBJ2-7, with D maybe TRBD2 (7 bases). The clonotype was recovered from a woman in her late teens or twenties who had recovered from COVID-19. In nucleotides, the CDR3 is TGCGCCAGCAGCCAAGTATACGGGGGGCAGTTATACGAGCAGTACTTC. Amino acid sequence: CASSQVYGGQLYEQYF.